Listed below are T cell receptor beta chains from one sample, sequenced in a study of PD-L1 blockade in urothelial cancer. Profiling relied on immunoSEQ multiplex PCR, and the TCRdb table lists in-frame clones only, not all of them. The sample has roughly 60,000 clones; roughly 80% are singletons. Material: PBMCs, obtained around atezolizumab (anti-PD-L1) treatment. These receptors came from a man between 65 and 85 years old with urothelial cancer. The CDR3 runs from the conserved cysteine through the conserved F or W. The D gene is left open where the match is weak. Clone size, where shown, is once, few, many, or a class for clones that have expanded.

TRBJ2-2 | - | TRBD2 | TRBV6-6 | CASRQTSPTGELFF | TGTGCCAGCAGACAGACTAGCCCCACCGGGGAGCTGTTTTTT
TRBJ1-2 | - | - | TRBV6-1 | CASSEGHLPLANYGYTF | TGTGCCAGCAGTGAAGGACACCTACCCTTGGCTAACTATGGCTACACCTTC
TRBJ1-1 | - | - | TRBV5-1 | CASSADRLNTEAFF | TGCGCCAGCAGCGCTGACAGACTGAACACTGAAGCTTTCTTT
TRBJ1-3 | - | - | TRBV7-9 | CASGVSSGNTIYF | TGTGCCAGCGGTGTCAGCTCTGGAAACACCATATATTTT
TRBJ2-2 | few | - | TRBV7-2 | CASSLGLSGELFF | TGTGCCAGCAGCTTAGGACTCTCCGGGGAGCTGTTTTTT
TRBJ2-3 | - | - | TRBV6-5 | CASSPTTDTQYF | TGTGCCAGCAGTCCTACGACAGATACGCAGTATTTT
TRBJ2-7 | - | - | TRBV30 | CAWEKRVATYEQYF | TGTGCCTGGGAGAAGCGGGTTGCAACCTACGAGCAGTACTTC
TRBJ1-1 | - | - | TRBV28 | CASSQNSLRNTEAFF | TGTGCCAGCAGCCAGAATTCATTACGGAACACTGAAGCTTTCTTT
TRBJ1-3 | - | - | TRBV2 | CASTPVLSGNTIYF | TGTGCCAGCACCCCAGTCCTCTCTGGAAACACCATATATTTT
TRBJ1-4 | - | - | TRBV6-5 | CASSARITNEKLFF | TGTGCCAGCAGTGCCAGGATTACCAATGAAAAACTGTTTTTT